This T cell receptor (beta chain) was recovered during a study of cytomegalovirus exposure and HLA in healthy donors. Broader study findings: A later analysis showed HLA-associated TCR beta chains outstripping equally common others in clonal expansion. Diagnosis of cytomegalovirus status made by the classifier reportedly showed high specificity and sensitivity. Most of the CMV-associated TCR beta chains (in a later analysis) appeared to be HLA-restricted.

V lost 1 base and J 6 bases, leaving 22 bases between the germline ends. CDR3 length: 17 amino acids. Per germline, CDR1 SGHRS and CDR2 YFSETQ. 60 Vbeta and 13 Jbeta primers were used in PCR. Authors' methods: The authors later counted around 80 million unique TCR beta chains, 9.5 million to 13 million of them shared. Method: immunoSEQ multiplex PCR; TCRdb's copy keeps in-frame clones and lacks some. The V and J calls and clone size were taken over from that table, and D and trimming were inferred from the DNA. The sample lists some 100,000 clones, about 80% seen once, with about 4% in the top ten. A remark on this clone: Its antigen is unidentified.

V is TRBV5-1 and J is TRBJ1-1; possibly TRBD1 for D (6 bases). The sequencing input was PBMCs. The TCR was taken from a man between 35 and 55 years old in good health and CMV-seronegative. This CDR3 reads CASSLRGFSVYEAEAFF. The CDR3 DNA reads TGCGCCAGCAGCTTGAGGGGGTTCTCCGTTTACGAGGCTGAAGCTTTCTTT.